This T cell receptor (beta chain) stems from a study of T cell responses to AZD1222 COVID-19 vaccine. The CDR3 is made up of 15 amino acids. Germline V gene sequence: CDR1 SNHLY, CDR2 FYNNEI. Trimming took 7 bases from V and 4 from J; bases not matched to a gene: 6. Clones were read by immunoSEQ multiplex PCR, and TCRdb kept only the in-frame ones, dropping some. The table lists fewer than 300,000 clones, approximately 93% of them singletons. Details on this clone: Its antigen is as yet unknown.

Study results and limitations: Samples come after the peak T cell response, not at day 14. There were vaccine-associated CD4 TCRs across spike, dominant at 160-218 and 743-854.

The source material was peripheral blood, sampled on day 0 of AZD1222 vaccination. The clonotype originates from an adult in good health. The rearrangement uses TRBV2 and TRBJ1-6; 8 bases are shared with TRBD1. CDR3 amino acids: CASNGQGSYNSPLHF. CDR3 in DNA: TGTGCCAGCAACGGACAGGGCTCTTATAATTCACCCCTCCACTTT.